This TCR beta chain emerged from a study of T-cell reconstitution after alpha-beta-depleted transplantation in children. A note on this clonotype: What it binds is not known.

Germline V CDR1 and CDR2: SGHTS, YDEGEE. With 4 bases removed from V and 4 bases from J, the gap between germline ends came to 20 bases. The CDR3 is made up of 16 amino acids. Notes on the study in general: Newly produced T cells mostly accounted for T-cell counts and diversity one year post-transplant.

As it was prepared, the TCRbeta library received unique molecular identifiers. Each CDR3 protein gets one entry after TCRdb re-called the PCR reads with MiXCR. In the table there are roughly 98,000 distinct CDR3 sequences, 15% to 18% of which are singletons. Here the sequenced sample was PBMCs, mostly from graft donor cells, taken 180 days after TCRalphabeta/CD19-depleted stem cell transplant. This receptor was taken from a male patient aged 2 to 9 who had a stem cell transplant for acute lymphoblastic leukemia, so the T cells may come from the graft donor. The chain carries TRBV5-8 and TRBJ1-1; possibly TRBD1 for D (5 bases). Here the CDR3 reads CASSRKGAPGVTEAFF. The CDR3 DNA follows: TGTGCCAGCAGCCGTAAAGGGGCCCCTGGCGTCACTGAAGCTTTCTTT.